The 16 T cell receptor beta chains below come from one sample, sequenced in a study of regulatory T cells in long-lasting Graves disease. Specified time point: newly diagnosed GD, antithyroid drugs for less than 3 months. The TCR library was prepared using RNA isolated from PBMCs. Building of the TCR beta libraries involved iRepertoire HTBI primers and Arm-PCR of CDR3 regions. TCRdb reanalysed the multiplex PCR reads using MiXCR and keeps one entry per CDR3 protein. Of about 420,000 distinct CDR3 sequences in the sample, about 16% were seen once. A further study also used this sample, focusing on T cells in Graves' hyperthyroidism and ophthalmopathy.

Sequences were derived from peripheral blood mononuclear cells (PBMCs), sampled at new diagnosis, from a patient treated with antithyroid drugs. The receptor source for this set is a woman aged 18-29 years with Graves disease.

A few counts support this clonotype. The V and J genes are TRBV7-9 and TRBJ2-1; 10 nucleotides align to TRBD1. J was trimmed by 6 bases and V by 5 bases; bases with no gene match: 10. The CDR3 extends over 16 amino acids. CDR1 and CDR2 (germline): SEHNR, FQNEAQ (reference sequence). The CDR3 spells CASSGLRDRGINEQFF. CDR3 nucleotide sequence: TGTGCCAGCAGCGGACTGCGGGACAGGGGTATCAATGAGCAGTTCTTC.

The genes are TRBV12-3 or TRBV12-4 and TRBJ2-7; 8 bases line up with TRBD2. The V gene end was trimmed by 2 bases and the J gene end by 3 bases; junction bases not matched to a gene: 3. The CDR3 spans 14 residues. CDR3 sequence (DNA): TGTGCCAGCAGTTTATTTGGGACTAGCTACGAGCAGTACTTC. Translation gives CASSLFGTSYEQYF.

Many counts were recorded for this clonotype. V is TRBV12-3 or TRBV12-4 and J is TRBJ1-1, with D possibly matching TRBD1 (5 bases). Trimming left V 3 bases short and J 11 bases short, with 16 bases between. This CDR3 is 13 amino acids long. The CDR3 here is CASSFSRTGWAFF. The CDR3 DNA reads TGTGCCAGCAGTTTCAGCCGAACAGGCTGGGCTTTCTTT.

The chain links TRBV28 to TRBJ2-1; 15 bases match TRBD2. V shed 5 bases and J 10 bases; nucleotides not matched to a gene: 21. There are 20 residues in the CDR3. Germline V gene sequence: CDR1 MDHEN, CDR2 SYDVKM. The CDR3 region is CASSPHQGLAGGSRKSEQFF. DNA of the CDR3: TGTGCCAGCAGTCCACATCAGGGACTAGCGGGAGGCTCTCGTAAGTCCGAGCAGTTCTTC.

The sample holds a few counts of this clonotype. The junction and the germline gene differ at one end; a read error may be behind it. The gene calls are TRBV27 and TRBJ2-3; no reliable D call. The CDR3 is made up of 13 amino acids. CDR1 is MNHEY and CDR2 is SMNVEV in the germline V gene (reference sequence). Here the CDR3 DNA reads TGTGCCAGCAATTTAGTAACCACAGATACGCAGTATTTT. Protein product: CASNLVTTDTQYF.

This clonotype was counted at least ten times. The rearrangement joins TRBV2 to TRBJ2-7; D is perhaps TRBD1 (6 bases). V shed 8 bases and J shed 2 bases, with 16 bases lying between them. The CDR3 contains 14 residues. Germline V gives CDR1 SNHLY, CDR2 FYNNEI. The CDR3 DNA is TGTGCCAGCGCCGGGACAATTCAAACCTACGAGCAGTACTTC. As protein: CASAGTIQTYEQYF.

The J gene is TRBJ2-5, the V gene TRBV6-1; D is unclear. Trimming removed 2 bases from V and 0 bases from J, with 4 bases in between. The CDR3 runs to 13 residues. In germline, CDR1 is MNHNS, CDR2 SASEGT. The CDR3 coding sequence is TGTGCCAGCAGTGAATATTACCAAGAGACCCAGTACTTC. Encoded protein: CASSEYYQETQYF.

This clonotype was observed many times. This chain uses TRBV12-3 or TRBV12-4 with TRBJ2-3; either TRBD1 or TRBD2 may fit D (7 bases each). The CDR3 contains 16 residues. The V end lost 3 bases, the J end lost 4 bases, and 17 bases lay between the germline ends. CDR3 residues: CASSFHSGGVADTQYF. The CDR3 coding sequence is TGTGCCAGCAGTTTCCATTCAGGGGGGGTCGCAGATACGCAGTATTTT.

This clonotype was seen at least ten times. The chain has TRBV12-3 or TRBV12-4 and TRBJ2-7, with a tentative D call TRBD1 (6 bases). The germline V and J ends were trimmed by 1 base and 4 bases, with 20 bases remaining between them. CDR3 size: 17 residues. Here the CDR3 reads CASSLGGTRLGEYEQYF. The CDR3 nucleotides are TGTGCCAGCAGTTTAGGTGGGACACGTCTGGGGGAGTACGAGCAGTACTTC.

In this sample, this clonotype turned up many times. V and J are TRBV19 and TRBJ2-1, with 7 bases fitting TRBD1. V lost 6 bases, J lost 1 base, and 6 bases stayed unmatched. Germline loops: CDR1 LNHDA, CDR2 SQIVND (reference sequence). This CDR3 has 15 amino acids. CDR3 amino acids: CASRNAGGSYNEQFF. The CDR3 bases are TGTGCCAGTAGGAACGCAGGGGGTTCCTACAATGAGCAGTTCTTC.

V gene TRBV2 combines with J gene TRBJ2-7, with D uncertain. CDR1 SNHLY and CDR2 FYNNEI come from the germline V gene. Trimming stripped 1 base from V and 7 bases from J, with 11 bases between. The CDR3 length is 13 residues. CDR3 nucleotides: TGTGCCAGCAGTGAAGTCGGGTCGAGGGAGCAGTACTTC. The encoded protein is CASSEVGSREQYF.

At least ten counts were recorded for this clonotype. For the CDR3, the DNA is TGTGCCAGCAGTCCCGGGACAGTGGTTCGGTACAATGAGCAGTTCTTC. It yields the protein CASSPGTVVRYNEQFF. The chain couples TRBV12-3 or TRBV12-4 to TRBJ2-1; 7 nucleotides agree with TRBD1. The CDR3 has 16 residues. With V trimmed by 5 bases and J by 4 bases, 11 bases remained unmatched.

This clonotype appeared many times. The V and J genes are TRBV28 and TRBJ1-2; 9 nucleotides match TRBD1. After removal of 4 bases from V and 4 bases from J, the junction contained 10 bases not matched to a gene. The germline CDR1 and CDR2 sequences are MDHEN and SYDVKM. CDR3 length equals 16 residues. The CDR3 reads CASSSTRDRALYGYTF. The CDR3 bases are TGTGCCAGCAGTTCTACCCGGGACAGGGCCCTCTATGGCTACACCTTC.

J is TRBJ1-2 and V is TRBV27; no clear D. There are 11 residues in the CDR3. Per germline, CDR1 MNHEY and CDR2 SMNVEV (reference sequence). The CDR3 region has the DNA TGTGCTGCGGGTGGGGAACATGGCTACACCTTC. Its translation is CAAGGEHGYTF.

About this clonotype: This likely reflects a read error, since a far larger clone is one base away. CDR3 DNA: TGTACCAGCAGTAACCATTACAACAATGAGCAGTTCTTC. Its translation: CTSSNHYNNEQFF. The chain recombines TRBV6-9 with TRBJ2-1; the D is unclear. Germline V CDR1 and CDR2: MNHGY, SVAAGI. CDR3 length: 13 amino acids.

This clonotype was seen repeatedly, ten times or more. CDR3 sequence (DNA): TGTGCCAGCAGCCAAGGTCTAGCGGGAGGGGGTACAGATACGCAGTATTTT. It translates to CASSQGLAGGGTDTQYF. The V and J genes are TRBV3-1 and TRBJ2-3; 12 positions match TRBD2. Germline lookup yields CDR1 LGHDT and CDR2 YNNKEL (reference sequence). The CDR3 length is 17 residues. V was clipped by 1 base and J by 3 bases; unmatched bases: 5.